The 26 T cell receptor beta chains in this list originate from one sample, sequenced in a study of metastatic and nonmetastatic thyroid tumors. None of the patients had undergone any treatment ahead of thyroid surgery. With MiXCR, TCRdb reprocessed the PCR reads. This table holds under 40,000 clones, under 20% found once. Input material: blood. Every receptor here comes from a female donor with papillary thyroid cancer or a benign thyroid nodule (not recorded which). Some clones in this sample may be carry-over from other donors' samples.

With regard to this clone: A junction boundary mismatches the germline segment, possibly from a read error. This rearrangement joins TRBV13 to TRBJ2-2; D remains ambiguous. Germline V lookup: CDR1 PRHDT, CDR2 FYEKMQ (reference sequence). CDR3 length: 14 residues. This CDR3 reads CASSLYPNTGELFF. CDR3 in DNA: TGCGCCAGCAGCTTATACCCCAACACCGGGGAGCTGTTTTTT.

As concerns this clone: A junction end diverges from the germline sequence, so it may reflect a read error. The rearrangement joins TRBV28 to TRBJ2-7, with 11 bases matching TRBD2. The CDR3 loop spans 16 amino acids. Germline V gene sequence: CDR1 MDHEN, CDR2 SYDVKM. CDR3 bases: TGTGCCAGCTCCGTGACTAGCGGGGCGAGCTCCTACGAGCAATACTTC. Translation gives CASSVTSGASSYEQYF.

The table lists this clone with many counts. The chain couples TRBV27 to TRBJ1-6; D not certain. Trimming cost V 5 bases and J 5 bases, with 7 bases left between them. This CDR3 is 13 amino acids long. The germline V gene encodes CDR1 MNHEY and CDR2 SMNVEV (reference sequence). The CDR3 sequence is CASSNTNNSPLHF. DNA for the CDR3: TGTGCCAGCAGTAACACTAATAATTCACCCCTCCACTTT.

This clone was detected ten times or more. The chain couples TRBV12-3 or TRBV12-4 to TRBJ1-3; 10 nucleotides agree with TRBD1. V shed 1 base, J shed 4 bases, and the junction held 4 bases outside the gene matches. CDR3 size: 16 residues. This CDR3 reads CASSLGTGGAGNTIYF. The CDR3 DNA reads TGTGCCAGCAGTTTAGGGACAGGGGGAGCAGGAAACACCATATATTTT.

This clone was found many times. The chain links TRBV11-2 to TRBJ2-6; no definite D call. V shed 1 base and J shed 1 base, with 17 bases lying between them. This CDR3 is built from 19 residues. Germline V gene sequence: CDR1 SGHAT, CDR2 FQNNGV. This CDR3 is CASSLALGRPESGANVLTF. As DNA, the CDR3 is TGTGCCAGCAGCTTAGCTCTGGGCAGACCAGAATCTGGGGCCAACGTCCTGACTTTC.

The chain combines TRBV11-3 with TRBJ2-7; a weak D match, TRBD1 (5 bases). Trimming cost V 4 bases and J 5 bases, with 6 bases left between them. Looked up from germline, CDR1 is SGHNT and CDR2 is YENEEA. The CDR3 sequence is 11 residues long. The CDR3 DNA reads TGTGCCAGCAGCTCGACAGACGAGCAGTACTTC. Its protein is CASSSTDEQYF.

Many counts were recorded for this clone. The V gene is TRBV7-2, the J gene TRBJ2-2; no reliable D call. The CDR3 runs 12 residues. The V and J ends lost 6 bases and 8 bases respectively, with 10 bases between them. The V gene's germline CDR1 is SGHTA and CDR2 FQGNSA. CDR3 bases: TGTGCCAGCAGGATCTCGATTGGGGAGCTGTTTTTT. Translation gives CASRISIGELFF.

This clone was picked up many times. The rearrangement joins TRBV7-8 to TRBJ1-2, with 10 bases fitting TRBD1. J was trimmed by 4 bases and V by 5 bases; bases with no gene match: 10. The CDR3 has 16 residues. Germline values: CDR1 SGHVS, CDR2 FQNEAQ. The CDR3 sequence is CASSPFGQGVIYGYTF. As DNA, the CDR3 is TGTGCCAGCAGCCCATTCGGACAGGGGGTTATCTATGGCTACACCTTC.

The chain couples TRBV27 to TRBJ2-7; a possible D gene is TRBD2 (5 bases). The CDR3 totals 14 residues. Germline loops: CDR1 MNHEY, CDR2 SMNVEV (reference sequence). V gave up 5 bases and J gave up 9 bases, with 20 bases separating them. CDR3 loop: CASSEYRVGVVQYF. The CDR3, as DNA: TGTGCCAGCAGTGAGTACAGAGTGGGAGTTGTGCAGTACTTC.

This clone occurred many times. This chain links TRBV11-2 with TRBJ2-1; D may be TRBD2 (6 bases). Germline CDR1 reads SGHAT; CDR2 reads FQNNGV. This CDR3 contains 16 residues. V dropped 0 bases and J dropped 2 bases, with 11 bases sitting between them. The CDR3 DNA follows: TGTGCCAGCAGCTTAGAAGTTAGCGGTACCTACAATGAGCAGTTCTTC. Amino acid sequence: CASSLEVSGTYNEQFF.

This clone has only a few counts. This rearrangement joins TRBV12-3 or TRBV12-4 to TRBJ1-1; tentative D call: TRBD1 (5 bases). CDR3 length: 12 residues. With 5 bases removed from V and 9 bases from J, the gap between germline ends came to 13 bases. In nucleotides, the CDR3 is TGTGCCAGCAGTCTCAAACAGGCCCAAGCTTTCTTT. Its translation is CASSLKQAQAFF.

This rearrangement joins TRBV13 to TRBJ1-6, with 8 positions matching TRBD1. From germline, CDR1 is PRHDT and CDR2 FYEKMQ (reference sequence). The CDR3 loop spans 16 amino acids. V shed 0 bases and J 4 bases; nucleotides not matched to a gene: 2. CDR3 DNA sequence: TGTGCCAGCAGCTTAGGGGACAGGGCTTATAATTCACCCCTCCACTTT. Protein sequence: CASSLGDRAYNSPLHF.

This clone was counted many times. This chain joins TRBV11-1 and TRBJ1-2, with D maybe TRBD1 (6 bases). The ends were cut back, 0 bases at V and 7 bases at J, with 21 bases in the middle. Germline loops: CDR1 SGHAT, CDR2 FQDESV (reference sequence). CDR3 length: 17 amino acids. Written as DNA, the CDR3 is TGTGCCAGCAGCTTAGCTTCCGGGTGGGAAGCAGGGGCTGGCTACACCTTC. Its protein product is CASSLASGWEAGAGYTF.

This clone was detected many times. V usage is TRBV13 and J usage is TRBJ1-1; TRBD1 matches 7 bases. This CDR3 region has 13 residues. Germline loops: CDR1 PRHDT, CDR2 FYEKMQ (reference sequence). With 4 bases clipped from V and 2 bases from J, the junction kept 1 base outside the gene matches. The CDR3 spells CASSWDRNTEAFF. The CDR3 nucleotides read TGTGCCAGCAGCTGGGACAGAAACACTGAAGCTTTCTTT. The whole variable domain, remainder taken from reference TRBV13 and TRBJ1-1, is AAGVIQSPRHLIKEKRETATLKCYPIPRHDTVYWYQQGPGQDPQFLISFYEKMQSDKGSIPDRFSAQQFSDYHSELNMSSLELGDSALYFCASSWDRNTEAFFGQGTRLTVV.

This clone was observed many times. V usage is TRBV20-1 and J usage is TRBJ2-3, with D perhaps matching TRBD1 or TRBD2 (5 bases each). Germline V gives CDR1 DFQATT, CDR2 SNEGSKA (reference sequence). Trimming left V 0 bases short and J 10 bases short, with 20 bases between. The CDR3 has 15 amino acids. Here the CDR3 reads CSARDAAPGMDSQYF. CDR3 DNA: TGCAGTGCTAGAGATGCAGCCCCAGGGATGGACTCGCAGTATTTT.

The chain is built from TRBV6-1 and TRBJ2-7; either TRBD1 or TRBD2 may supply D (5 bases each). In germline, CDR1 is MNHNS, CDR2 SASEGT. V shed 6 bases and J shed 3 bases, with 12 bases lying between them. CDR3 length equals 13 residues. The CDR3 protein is CASRGDSSYEQYF. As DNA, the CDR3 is TGTGCCAGCAGGGGAGACAGCAGCTACGAGCAGTACTTC.

Here the CDR3 reads CSAGTSGSHNEQFF. DNA for the CDR3: TGCAGTGCCGGGACTAGCGGGAGTCACAATGAGCAGTTCTTC. The genes are TRBV20-1 and TRBJ2-1, with TRBD2 matching 14 bases. V was clipped by 6 bases and J by 5 bases; unmatched bases: 3. This CDR3 has 14 residues. Looked up from germline, CDR1 is DFQATT and CDR2 is SNEGSKA (reference sequence).

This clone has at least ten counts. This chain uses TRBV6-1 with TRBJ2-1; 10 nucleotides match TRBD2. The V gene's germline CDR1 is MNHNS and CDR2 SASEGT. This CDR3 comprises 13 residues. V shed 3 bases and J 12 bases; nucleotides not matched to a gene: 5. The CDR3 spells CASSESGRAAQFF. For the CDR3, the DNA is TGTGCCAGCAGTGAGAGCGGGAGGGCCGCGCAGTTCTTC.

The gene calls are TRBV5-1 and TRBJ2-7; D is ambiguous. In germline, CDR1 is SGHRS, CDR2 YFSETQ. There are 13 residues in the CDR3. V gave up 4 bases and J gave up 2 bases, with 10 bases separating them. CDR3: CASSGCTAYEQYF. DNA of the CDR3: TGCGCCAGCAGCGGCTGTACTGCCTACGAGCAGTACTTC.

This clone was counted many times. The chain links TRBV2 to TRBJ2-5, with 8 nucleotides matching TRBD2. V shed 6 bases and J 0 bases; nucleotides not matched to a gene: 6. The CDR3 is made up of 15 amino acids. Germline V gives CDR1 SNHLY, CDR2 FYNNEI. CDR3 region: CASRTLAGYQETQYF. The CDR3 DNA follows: TGTGCCAGCAGAACCCTAGCGGGCTACCAAGAGACCCAGTACTTC.

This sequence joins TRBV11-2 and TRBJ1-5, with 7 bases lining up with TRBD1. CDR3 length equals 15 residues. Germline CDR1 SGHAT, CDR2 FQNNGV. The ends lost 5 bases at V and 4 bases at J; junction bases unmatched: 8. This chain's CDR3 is CASSQSGTANQPQHF. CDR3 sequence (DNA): TGTGCCAGCAGCCAAAGCGGGACAGCTAATCAGCCCCAGCATTTT. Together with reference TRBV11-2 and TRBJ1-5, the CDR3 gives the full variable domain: EAGVAQSPRYKIIEKRQSVAFWCNPISGHATLYWYQQILGQGPKLLIQFQNNGVVDDSQLPKDRFSAERLKGVDSTLKIQPAKLEDSAVYLCASSQSGTANQPQHFGDGTRLSIL.

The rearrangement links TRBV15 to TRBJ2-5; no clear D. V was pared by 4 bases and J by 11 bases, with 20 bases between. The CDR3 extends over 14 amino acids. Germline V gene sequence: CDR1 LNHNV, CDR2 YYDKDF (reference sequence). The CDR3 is CATSTPRSEEAQYF. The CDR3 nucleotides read TGTGCCACCAGCACCCCCCGGTCCGAAGAGGCACAGTACTTC.

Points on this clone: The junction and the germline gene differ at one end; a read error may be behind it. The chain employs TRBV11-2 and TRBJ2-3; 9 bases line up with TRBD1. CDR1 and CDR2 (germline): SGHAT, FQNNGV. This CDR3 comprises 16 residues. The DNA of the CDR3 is TGTGCCAGCAGCTTCCCCGGGACAGGGTTGGTAGATACGCAGTGTTTT. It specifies CASSFPGTGLVDTQCF.

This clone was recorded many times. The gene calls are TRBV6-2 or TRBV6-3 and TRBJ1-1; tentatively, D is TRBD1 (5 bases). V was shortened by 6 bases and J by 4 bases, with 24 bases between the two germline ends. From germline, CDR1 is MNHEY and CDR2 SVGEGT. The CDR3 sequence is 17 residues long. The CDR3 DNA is TGTGCCAGCAGAATACGGGAAACGGGGGTATTCGGCACTGAAGCTTTCTTT. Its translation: CASRIRETGVFGTEAFF.

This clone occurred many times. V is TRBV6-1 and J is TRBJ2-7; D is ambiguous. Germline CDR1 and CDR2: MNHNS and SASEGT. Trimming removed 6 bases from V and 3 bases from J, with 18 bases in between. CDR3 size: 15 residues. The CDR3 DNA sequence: TGTGCCAGCAGCCGGACGTCGGTTGGGATCTACGAGCAGTACTTC. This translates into CASSRTSVGIYEQYF.

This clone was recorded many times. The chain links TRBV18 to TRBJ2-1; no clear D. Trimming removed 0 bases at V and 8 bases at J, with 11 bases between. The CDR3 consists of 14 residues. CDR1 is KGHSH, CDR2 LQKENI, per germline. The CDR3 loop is CASSPPSSVDEQFF. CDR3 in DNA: TGTGCCAGCTCACCACCCTCGTCGGTTGATGAGCAGTTCTTC.